Sequencing of this T cell receptor beta chain was carried out in a study of shared clonotypes between healthy human individuals. Overall study: Three plates each covered CD4 naive and memory; CD8 naive two, CD8 memory one.

This CDR3 has 14 amino acids. CDR1 and CDR2 (germline): KGHSH, LQKENI. Trimming stripped 6 bases from V and 8 bases from J, with 19 bases between. The assay was immunoSEQ multiplex PCR, and TCRdb's table has in-frame clones only and misses some. The sample includes over 2,000,000 clones, about 93% of them seen just once. Naive CD8 cells comprised CD45RO-negative, CCR7-positively selected cells, excluding terminally differentiated effector memory CD45RA+ cells. Each of the donors was a healthy adult who was HIV-negative and had not had a recent acute infection or vaccination. Sequencing was carried out using naive CD8+ T cells from PBMCs. The sequence derives from a man aged 18 to 35 in good health. Some clones in this sample may be carry-over from other donors' samples. The chain employs TRBV18 and TRBJ1-1; weak D call: TRBD1 (5 bases). CDR3 DNA sequence: TGTGCCAGCTCCTTAACTCGACAGCCCCTCGAAGCTTTCTTT. As protein: CASSLTRQPLEAFF.